This T cell receptor beta chain was captured in a study of cytomegalovirus exposure and HLA in healthy donors. The PCR was carried out with 60 Vbeta primers and 13 Jbeta primers. Here immunoSEQ multiplex PCR was the method, and the copy in TCRdb shows in-frame clones only, minus some. This table holds more than 140,000 clones, approximately 82% found once. The CDR3 totals 18 residues. J lost 0 bases, V lost 4 bases, and 8 bases had no gene match. Germline CDR1 SGHRS, CDR2 YFSETQ. Concerning this clone: The antigen is undetermined.

Whole-study findings and limits: Earlier analysis looked at TCR beta V segments, and most were productive about 90% or about 30% of the time.

The specimen sequenced was PBMCs. This chain uses TRBV5-1 with TRBJ2-6; 9 bases agree with TRBD1. The sequence derives from a middle-aged woman in good health and CMV-seronegative. The CDR3 DNA reads TGCGCCAGCAGCCCGGCCGGGACAGGGAGCTCTGGGGCCAACGTCCTGACTTTC. Translating gives CASSPAGTGSSGANVLTF.